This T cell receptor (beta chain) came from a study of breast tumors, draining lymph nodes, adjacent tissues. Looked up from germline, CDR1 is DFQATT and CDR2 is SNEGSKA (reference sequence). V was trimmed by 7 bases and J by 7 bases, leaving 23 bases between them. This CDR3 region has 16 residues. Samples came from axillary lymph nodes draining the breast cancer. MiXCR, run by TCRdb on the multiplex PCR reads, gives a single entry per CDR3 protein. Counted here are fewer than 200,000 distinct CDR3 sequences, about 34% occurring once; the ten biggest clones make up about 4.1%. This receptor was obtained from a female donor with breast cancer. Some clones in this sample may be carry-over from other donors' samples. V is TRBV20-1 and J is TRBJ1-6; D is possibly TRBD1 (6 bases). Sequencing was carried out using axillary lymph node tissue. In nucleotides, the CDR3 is TGCAGTGTCCCGCCGTTGACGGACAGTCGCAATTCACCCCTCCACTTT. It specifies CSVPPLTDSRNSPLHF.